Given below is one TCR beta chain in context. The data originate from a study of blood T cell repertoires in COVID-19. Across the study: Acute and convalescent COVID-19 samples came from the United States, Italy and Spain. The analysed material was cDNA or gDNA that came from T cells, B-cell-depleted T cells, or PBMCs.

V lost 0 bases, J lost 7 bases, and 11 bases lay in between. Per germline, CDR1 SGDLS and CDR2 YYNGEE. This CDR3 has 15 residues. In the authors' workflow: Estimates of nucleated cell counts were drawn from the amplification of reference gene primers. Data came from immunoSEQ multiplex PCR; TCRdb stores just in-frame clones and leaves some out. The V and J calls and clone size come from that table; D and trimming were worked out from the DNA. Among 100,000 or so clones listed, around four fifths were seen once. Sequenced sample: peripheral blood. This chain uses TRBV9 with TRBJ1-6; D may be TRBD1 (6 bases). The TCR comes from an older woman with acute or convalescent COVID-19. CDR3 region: CASSVGGQPNSPLHF. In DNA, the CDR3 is TGTGCCAGCAGCGTAGGGGGGCAGCCGAATTCACCCCTCCACTTT.